This is a list of T cell receptor beta chains from one sample in a study of cytomegalovirus exposure and HLA in healthy donors. The data were produced by immunoSEQ multiplex PCR, yet TCRdb's version contains in-frame clones alone and is incomplete. The sample carries 100,000 to 150,000 clones, about three quarters recorded once. Specimen: PBMCs. Receptor source: a man aged 25-45 years in good health and CMV-seronegative. The CDR3 runs from the conserved cysteine through the conserved F or W. The D gene is left open where the match is weak. Clone size is given for some rows only: seen once, a few or many times, or a class if the clone is expanded.

abundance,v_gene,d_gene,j_gene,CDR3aa,CDR3nt
NA,TRBV19,NA,TRBJ1-4,CASTRPHRTGRGEKLFF,TGTGCCAGTACCCGACCTCACCGTACCGGGAGAGGGGAAAAACTGTTTTTT
NA,TRBV19,NA,TRBJ2-7,CASSNRVAAEQYF,TGTGCCAGTAGTAACAGGGTCGCTGCCGAGCAGTACTTC
NA,TRBV10-2,NA,TRBJ2-7,CASTQAISYEQYF,TGCGCCTCAACCCAGGCGATCTCCTACGAGCAGTACTTC
NA,TRBV2,TRBD1,TRBJ2-7,CASSEALRTGLEQYF,TGTGCCAGCAGTGAAGCGCTTAGGACAGGGCTCGAGCAGTACTTC
NA,TRBV9,TRBD1,TRBJ1-4,CASSGGWAGTVNEKLFF,TGTGCCAGCAGCGGAGGGTGGGCCGGGACAGTGAATGAAAAACTGTTTTTT
once,TRBV7-2,NA,TRBJ2-5,CASSFGWQETQYF,TGTGCCAGCAGCTTCGGTTGGCAAGAGACCCAGTACTTC
NA,TRBV9,TRBD2,TRBJ2-5,CASSVLAGGNVTQYF,TGTGCCAGCAGCGTCCTAGCGGGGGGGAATGTGACCCAGTACTTC
NA,TRBV5-6,TRBD1,TRBJ2-7,CASSSRDRDEQYF,TGTGCCAGCAGCTCCCGGGACAGGGACGAGCAGTACTTC
NA,TRBV28,NA,TRBJ2-7,CASGPYEQYF,TGTGCCAGCGGGCCCTACGAGCAGTACTTC
NA,TRBV5-1,NA,TRBJ1-2,CASSPRGASYGYTF,TGCGCCAGCAGCCCCCGGGGAGCCTCCTATGGCTACACCTTC
NA,TRBV12-5,TRBD2,TRBJ2-5,CASGLGSGEQETQYF,TGTGCTAGTGGTTTGGGAAGCGGGGAGCAAGAGACCCAGTACTTC
NA,TRBV14,TRBD1,TRBJ2-3,CASSQELGTGLGSTDTQYF,TGTGCCAGCAGCCAAGAATTGGGGACAGGGCTTGGGTCCACAGATACGCAGTATTTT
NA,TRBV28,TRBD1,TRBJ1-5,CASRPDRDVDQPQHF,TGTGCCAGCAGACCTGACAGGGACGTCGATCAGCCCCAGCATTTT
NA,TRBV7-8,TRBD1,TRBJ1-3,CASSLGRGYSGNTIYF,TGTGCCAGCAGCTTAGGCAGGGGGTACTCTGGAAACACCATATATTTT
once,TRBV4-2,NA,TRBJ1-2,CASSPSGAGDGYTF,TGTGCCAGCAGCCCGAGCGGGGCCGGCGATGGCTACACCTTC
NA,TRBV7-8,NA,TRBJ2-2,CASSLLGHTNTGELFF,TGTGCCAGCAGCTTATTGGGACACACGAACACCGGGGAGCTGTTTTTT
NA,TRBV7-2,TRBD1,TRBJ2-3,CASRDRVGDTQYF,TGTGCCAGCAGGGACAGGGTGGGAGATACGCAGTATTTT
NA,TRBV11-2,NA,TRBJ1-2,CASSLAGLYGYTF,TGTGCCAGCAGCTTAGCCGGACTCTATGGCTACACCTTC
few,TRBV11-2,NA,TRBJ2-7,CASSLSPGFSYEQYF,TGTGCCAGCAGCTTAAGTCCGGGGTTCTCCTACGAGCAGTACTTC
NA,TRBV6-1,TRBD1,TRBJ2-7,CASSSGTGLYEQYF,TGTGCCAGCAGTTCCGGGACAGGTTTGTACGAGCAGTACTTC
once,TRBV7-2,TRBD1,TRBJ2-3,CASSLGTGDTQYF,TGTGCCAGCAGCTTAGGGACAGGAGATACGCAGTATTTT
NA,TRBV19,TRBD2,TRBJ2-1,CASSIVTSGGEQFF,TGTGCCAGTAGTATAGTAACTAGCGGAGGTGAGCAGTTCTTC
NA,TRBV27,NA,TRBJ1-2,CASTGDGYGYTF,TGTGCCAGCACGGGGGATGGGTATGGCTACACCTTC
NA,TRBV4-1,NA,TRBJ2-2,CASSPLGTGRNTGELFF,TGCGCCAGCAGCCCCTTAGGAACAGGGCGGAACACCGGAGAGCTGTTTTTT
NA,TRBV5-1,TRBD1,TRBJ2-1,CASSPPGTGWVNEQFF,TGCGCCAGCAGCCCCCCTGGGACAGGGTGGGTCAATGAGCAGTTCTTC
NA,TRBV15,NA,TRBJ1-6,CATRGDDNNSPLHF,TGTGCCACCAGGGGAGACGACAATAATTCACCCCTCCACTTT